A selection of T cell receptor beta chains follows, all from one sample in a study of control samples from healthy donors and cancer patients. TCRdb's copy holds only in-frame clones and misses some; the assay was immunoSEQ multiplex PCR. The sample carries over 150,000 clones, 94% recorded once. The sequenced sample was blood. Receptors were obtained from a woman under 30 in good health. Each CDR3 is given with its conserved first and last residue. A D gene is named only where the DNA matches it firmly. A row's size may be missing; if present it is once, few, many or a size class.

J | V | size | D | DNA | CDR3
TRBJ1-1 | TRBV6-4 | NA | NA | TGTGCCAGCAGTGACTCAAGGAGAGCCACTGAAGCTTTCTTT | CASSDSRRATEAFF
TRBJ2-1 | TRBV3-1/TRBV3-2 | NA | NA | TGTGCCAGCGGGGGGGCCAATGAGCAGTTCTTC | CASGGANEQFF
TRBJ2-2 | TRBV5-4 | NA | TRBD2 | TGTGCCAGCAGCCCCTCTAGCGGGAGAGCGAACACCGGGGAGCTGTTTTTT | CASSPSSGRANTGELFF
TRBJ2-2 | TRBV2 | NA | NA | TGTGCCAGCGAGGGTAGAGAAAACACCGGGGAGCTGTTTTTT | CASEGRENTGELFF
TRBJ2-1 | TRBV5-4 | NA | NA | TGTGCCAGCAGCTTGGGTACTAGAACTTTTAATGAGCAGTTCTTC | CASSLGTRTFNEQFF
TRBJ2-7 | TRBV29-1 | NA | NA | TGCAGCGTTGAAGGACTCACGGGATTCTACGAGCAGTACTTC | CSVEGLTGFYEQYF
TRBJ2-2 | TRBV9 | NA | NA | TGTGCCAGCAGCGTAGAGGGGTCCGGGGAGCTGTTTTTT | CASSVEGSGELFF
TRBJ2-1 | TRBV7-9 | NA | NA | TGTGCCAGCAGCCGACCGGGACTCTCGGGCGATGAGCAGTTCTTC | CASSRPGLSGDEQFF
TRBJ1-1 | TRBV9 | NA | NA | TGTGCCAGCAGTCATACAGGGAACACTGAAGCTTTCTTT | CASSHTGNTEAFF
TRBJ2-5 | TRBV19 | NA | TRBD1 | TGTGCCAGTAGTCCGGATGGGACAGGGGGCAGGGAGACCCAGTACTTC | CASSPDGTGGRETQYF
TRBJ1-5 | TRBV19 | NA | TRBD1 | TGTGCCAGTAGTCCTCGGAGGCGGACAGGGGAGGGTCAGCCCCAGCATTTT | CASSPRRRTGEGQPQHF
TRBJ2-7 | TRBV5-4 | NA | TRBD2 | TGTGCCAGCAGTTCCCTTGGGGCGGGAGCGAGCTACGAGCAGTACTTC | CASSSLGAGASYEQYF
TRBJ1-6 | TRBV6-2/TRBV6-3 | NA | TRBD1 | TGTGCCAGCAGTCCCGACAGGGACAATTCACCCCTCCACTTT | CASSPDRDNSPLHF
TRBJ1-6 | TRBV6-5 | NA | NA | TGTGCCAGCAGATTACTGTCTAAAAATTCACCCCTCCACTTT | CASRLLSKNSPLHF
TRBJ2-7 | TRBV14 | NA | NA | TGTGCCAGCAGCCTGGAGGTCTCGGCGTACGAGCAGTACTTC | CASSLEVSAYEQYF
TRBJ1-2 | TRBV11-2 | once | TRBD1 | TGTGCCAGCAGCCCACGGACAGGGACCTATGGCTACACCTTC | CASSPRTGTYGYTF
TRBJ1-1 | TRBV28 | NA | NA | TGTGCCAGCAGTCCGGAGAAGGGGTTGGGCACTGAAGCTTTCTTT | CASSPEKGLGTEAFF
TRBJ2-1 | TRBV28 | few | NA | TGTGCCAGCACCTCTCGGGGGAGAGCCTACAATGAGCAGTTCTTC | CASTSRGRAYNEQFF
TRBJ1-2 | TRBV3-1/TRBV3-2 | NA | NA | TGTGCCAGCAGCCAAGACAGCCTGGCAAATGGCTACACCTTC | CASSQDSLANGYTF
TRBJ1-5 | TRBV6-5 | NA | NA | TGTGCCAGCACCAACCGCGGGGGCAATCAGCCCCAGCATTTT | CASTNRGGNQPQHF
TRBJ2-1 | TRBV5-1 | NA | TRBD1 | TGCGCCAGCAGCTCCGACAGGGGTCCGTCCTACAATGAGCAGTTCTTC | CASSSDRGPSYNEQFF
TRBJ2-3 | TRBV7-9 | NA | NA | TGTGCCAGCAGCCATTCGGGCACAGATACGCAGTATTTT | CASSHSGTDTQYF
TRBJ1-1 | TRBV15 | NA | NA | TGTGCCACCAGCGCACGAGGGACGGGAGACACTGAAGCTTTCTTT | CATSARGTGDTEAFF
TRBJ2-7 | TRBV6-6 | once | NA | TGTGCCAGCAGGATGGCGCGAACCTACGAGCAGTACTTC | CASRMARTYEQYF
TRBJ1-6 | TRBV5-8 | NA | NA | TGTGCCAGCAGCTTGGACTGGGGGGGCTTGGCACCCCTCCACTTT | CASSLDWGGLAPLHF
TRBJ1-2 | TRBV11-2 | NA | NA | TGTGCCAGTCAGGGGCCGGGGACGGCTAACTATGGCTACACCTTC | CASQGPGTANYGYTF
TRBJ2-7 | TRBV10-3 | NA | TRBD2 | TGTGCCATCAGTGAGTCGGAGACTAGCAGCCTCGAGCAGTACTTC | CAISESETSSLEQYF
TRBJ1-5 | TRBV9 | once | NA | TGTGCCAGCAGCGTAGGGTACGACAATCAGCCCCAGCATTTT | CASSVGYDNQPQHF
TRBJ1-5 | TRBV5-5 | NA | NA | TGTGCCAGCAGCTTTTACAGGGATAGCAATCAGCCCCAGCATTTT | CASSFYRDSNQPQHF